The present T cell receptor (beta chain) was sequenced within a study of blood T cell repertoires in COVID-19. About the research overall: Acute and convalescent COVID-19 specimens originated in the United States, Italy and Spain. PBMCs, B-cell-depleted T cells, or T cells were the source of the cDNA or gDNA that made up the material.

Original processing notes: Scientists estimated how many nucleated cells there were by amplifying reference gene primers. Measured with immunoSEQ multiplex PCR; TCRdb has only the in-frame clones, and not every one. Clone size and V and J calls were adopted from that table, with D and trimming inferred from the DNA. This sample yields fewer than 300,000 clones, of which 80% to 90% are seen a single time; about 1.4% belongs to the top ten. With 7 bases clipped from V and 2 bases from J, the junction kept 10 bases outside the gene matches. The CDR3 runs 15 residues. From germline, CDR1 is KGHSH and CDR2 LQKENI.

The sample consisted of peripheral blood. The J gene is TRBJ1-2, the V gene TRBV18; 7 bases are a match to TRBD1. This TCR was sampled from a woman aged 40-49 years who had recovered from COVID-19. CDR3 loop: CASFRDSNANYGYTF. As DNA, the CDR3 is TGTGCCAGCTTCAGGGACAGCAACGCCAACTATGGCTACACCTTC.